This T cell receptor (beta chain) stems from a study of PD-L1 blockade in urothelial cancer. Background on the study: As for prior chemotherapy regimens, patients had received 0 to 3. Researchers looked at the blood 3 weeks (second dose) and 6 weeks after treatment began. Median T cell yield from blood was roughly 140,000. Study-level points and caveats: Durable benefit was linked to greater 3-week expansion of tumor-associated blood clones.

Germline assignment: CDR1 MDHEN and CDR2 SYDVKM. The V and J ends lost 3 bases and 4 bases respectively, with 4 bases between them. The CDR3 covers 12 residues. Libraries were prepared by immunoSEQ multiplex PCR; TCRdb keeps only in-frame clonotypes and omits some of them. The sample holds roughly 130,000 clones; about 81% are singletons and the top ten take 2.5% to 4%. Time point meaning: pretreatment peripheral blood. This clone was observed once. Its antigen is not known. The source was PBMCs, collected around atezolizumab (anti-PD-L1) treatment. This receptor was obtained from a man aged 50 or older with urothelial cancer. The rearrangement uses TRBV28 and TRBJ1-5; D remains unclear. CDR3 region: CASSFRNQPQHF. The CDR3 coding sequence is TGTGCCAGCAGTTTCAGGAATCAGCCCCAGCATTTT.